The rows below give T cell receptor beta chains drawn from one sample of a study of CD8 T cells in ankylosing spondylitis. TCRdb fed the 5' RACE reads into MiXCR, producing one record per CDR3 protein. Of a few hundred thousand distinct CDR3 sequences listed, less than 25% are singletons. Sequenced material: blood, either unsorted or a sorted T cell fraction (not recorded which). The source of these receptors is a female donor with ankylosing spondylitis or in good health (not recorded which). The CDR3 runs from the conserved cysteine through the conserved F or W. Each record gives: V gene, J gene, clone size, D gene, CDR3 protein, CDR3 DNA. The D gene is left open where the match is weak. Clone size is not always given. Where it is, it says once, few, many or a class for expanded clones.

V: TRBV7-2
J: TRBJ1-2
size: few
D: NA
CDR3: CASSLISEPNGYTF
DNA: TGTGCCAGCAGCTTAATCTCGGAGCCAAATGGCTACACCTTC

V: TRBV29-1
J: TRBJ1-2
size: NA
D: NA
CDR3: CSVEGANGYTF
DNA: TGCAGCGTTGAGGGGGCGAATGGCTACACCTTC

V: TRBV29-1
J: TRBJ2-7
size: NA
D: TRBD2
CDR3: CSVESPLAGTYEQYF
DNA: TGCAGCGTTGAATCCCCCTTAGCGGGCACCTACGAGCAGTACTTC

V: TRBV12-3/TRBV12-4
J: TRBJ1-1
size: few
D: NA
CDR3: CASSLAGFEAFF
DNA: TGTGCCAGCAGTTTGGCAGGATTTGAAGCTTTCTTT

V: TRBV20-1
J: TRBJ2-1
size: NA
D: NA
CDR3: CSARDQFVGQFF
DNA: TGCAGTGCTAGAGATCAATTTGTGGGGCAGTTCTTC

V: TRBV27
J: TRBJ2-1
size: NA
D: TRBD2
CDR3: CASTWTSRRGEQFF
DNA: TGTGCCAGCACCTGGACTAGCAGGCGCGGGGAGCAGTTCTTC

V: TRBV6-5
J: TRBJ1-2
size: few
D: NA
CDR3: CASSYVGGYGYTF
DNA: TGTGCCAGCAGTTACGTCGGGGGCTATGGCTACACCTTC

V: TRBV7-4
J: TRBJ2-7
size: few
D: NA
CDR3: CASSLVTASPDEQYF
DNA: TGTGCCAGCAGCTTAGTGACAGCCTCCCCCGACGAGCAGTACTTC

V: TRBV27
J: TRBJ1-2
size: NA
D: TRBD1
CDR3: CASSPDRVRYTF
DNA: TGTGCCAGCAGTCCTGACAGGGTACGCTACACCTTC

V: TRBV20-1
J: TRBJ2-7
size: many
D: NA
CDR3: CSARIAGTPPYEQYF
DNA: TGCAGTGCTAGGATCGCCGGGACACCCCCCTACGAGCAGTACTTC

V: TRBV7-6
J: TRBJ1-1
size: NA
D: NA
CDR3: CASSRTRGNTEAFF
DNA: TGTGCCAGCAGCCGGACGAGGGGGAACACTGAAGCTTTCTTT

V: TRBV20-1
J: TRBJ2-7
size: many
D: NA
CDR3: CSARDQGPASYEQYF
DNA: TGCAGTGCTAGAGATCAGGGCCCAGCATCCTACGAGCAGTACTTC

V: TRBV12-3/TRBV12-4
J: TRBJ2-3
size: NA
D: NA
CDR3: CASSRILLTSTDTQYF
DNA: TGTGCCAGCAGTCGGATCCTTTTGACTAGCACAGATACGCAGTATTTT

V: TRBV7-9
J: TRBJ2-2
size: many
D: TRBD2
CDR3: CASRLERERSGELFF
DNA: TGTGCCAGCAGGTTGGAGCGGGAGAGATCCGGGGAGCTGTTTTTT

V: TRBV6-1
J: TRBJ1-4
size: few
D: NA
CDR3: CASGARRDGKLFF
DNA: TGTGCCAGCGGGGCGAGGAGGGACGGAAAACTGTTTTTT

V: TRBV6-5
J: TRBJ1-1
size: NA
D: TRBD1
CDR3: CASSWAGGRTEAFF
DNA: TGTGCCAGCAGTTGGGCAGGGGGTAGGACTGAAGCTTTCTTT

V: TRBV11-3
J: TRBJ2-1
size: NA
D: NA
CDR3: CASSLGGRLNNEQFF
DNA: TGTGCCAGCAGCTTAGGAGGGCGGCTTAACAATGAGCAGTTCTTC

V: TRBV6-5
J: TRBJ2-7
size: many
D: NA
CDR3: CASSYTRVSVGEQYF
DNA: TGTGCCAGCAGTTACACCAGGGTATCAGTTGGCGAGCAGTACTTC

V: TRBV7-2
J: TRBJ1-1
size: few
D: NA
CDR3: CASSLGIDTEAFF
DNA: TGTGCCAGCAGCTTAGGCATTGACACTGAAGCTTTCTTT

V: TRBV6-5
J: TRBJ1-6
size: few
D: NA
CDR3: CASSFTGPASPLHF
DNA: TGTGCCAGCAGTTTCACCGGGCCCGCTTCACCCCTCCACTTT

V: TRBV12-3/TRBV12-4
J: TRBJ2-1
size: NA
D: NA
CDR3: CASSLASGTGEQFF
DNA: TGTGCCAGCAGTTTAGCTAGCGGAACTGGTGAGCAGTTCTTC

V: TRBV5-1
J: TRBJ2-3
size: many
D: TRBD1
CDR3: CASSIGTATDTQYF
DNA: TGCGCCAGCAGCATCGGGACAGCCACAGATACGCAGTATTTT

V: TRBV5-1
J: TRBJ2-1
size: few
D: NA
CDR3: CASSPEVAGNEQFF
DNA: TGCGCCAGCAGCCCGGAAGTAGCAGGCAATGAGCAGTTCTTC

V: TRBV11-3
J: TRBJ2-7
size: few
D: TRBD2
CDR3: CASSSGTSEEQYF
DNA: TGTGCCAGCAGCTCAGGGACTAGCGAGGAGCAGTACTTC

V: TRBV4-3
J: TRBJ2-4
size: NA
D: NA
CDR3: CASSQTLLGNIQYF
DNA: TGCGCCAGCAGCCAGACCCTGCTTGGGAACATTCAGTACTTC

V: TRBV4-3
J: TRBJ2-1
size: NA
D: NA
CDR3: CASSQERRAEQFF
DNA: TGCGCCAGCAGCCAAGAGAGGAGGGCTGAGCAGTTCTTC

V: TRBV5-1
J: TRBJ2-2
size: few
D: NA
CDR3: CASSLETGFRNTGELFF
DNA: TGCGCCAGCAGCTTGGAAACCGGGTTCAGGAACACCGGGGAGCTGTTTTTT

V: TRBV5-5
J: TRBJ1-6
size: NA
D: TRBD1
CDR3: CASSSGQGGWDSPLHF
DNA: TGTGCCAGCAGCTCGGGACAAGGGGGCTGGGATTCACCCCTCCACTTT

V: TRBV20-1
J: TRBJ2-7
size: few
D: NA
CDR3: CSAREEGRSHEQYF
DNA: TGCAGTGCTAGAGAGGAAGGGAGGAGCCACGAGCAGTACTTC

V: TRBV20-1
J: TRBJ1-1
size: NA
D: NA
CDR3: CSARPDFGKNTEAFF
DNA: TGCAGTGCCCGGCCTGACTTTGGGAAGAACACTGAAGCTTTCTTT

V: TRBV12-3/TRBV12-4
J: TRBJ1-2
size: many
D: TRBD1
CDR3: CASSTGDLGGYTF
DNA: TGTGCCAGCAGTACAGGGGATCTCGGGGGCTACACCTTC

V: TRBV7-8
J: TRBJ2-7
size: few
D: NA
CDR3: CASSFGQRSNTYEQYF
DNA: TGTGCCAGCAGCTTTGGGCAGAGAAGTAACACCTACGAGCAGTACTTC

V: TRBV7-2
J: TRBJ2-5
size: NA
D: NA
CDR3: CASSPQLGSETQYF
DNA: TGTGCCAGCAGCCCTCAACTAGGGTCGGAGACCCAGTACTTC

V: TRBV20-1
J: TRBJ2-3
size: NA
D: NA
CDR3: CSASGVLSTDTQYF
DNA: TGCAGTGCTAGTGGCGTCCTCAGCACAGATACGCAGTATTTT

V: TRBV5-1
J: TRBJ1-4
size: NA
D: NA
CDR3: CASSFLGTTNEKLFF
DNA: TGCGCCAGCAGCTTTCTAGGGACAACTAATGAAAAACTGTTTTTT

V: TRBV20-1
J: TRBJ2-2
size: NA
D: NA
CDR3: CSARDRYYTGELFF
DNA: TGCAGTGCGAGGGACCGTTACTACACCGGGGAGCTGTTTTTT

V: TRBV5-4
J: TRBJ2-1
size: NA
D: TRBD2
CDR3: CASSFGGRASYNEQFF
DNA: TGTGCCAGCAGCTTTGGCGGGAGGGCCTCCTACAATGAGCAGTTCTTC

V: TRBV29-1
J: TRBJ2-1
size: few
D: TRBD2
CDR3: CSDRLAGSYNEQFF
DNA: TGCAGCGACCGACTAGCGGGGTCTTACAATGAGCAGTTCTTC

V: TRBV7-2
J: TRBJ2-4
size: NA
D: NA
CDR3: CASSSYAGNLAKNIQYF
DNA: TGTGCCAGCAGCTCCTATGCGGGGAACCTAGCCAAAAACATTCAGTACTTC

V: TRBV7-2
J: TRBJ2-2
size: few
D: NA
CDR3: CASTPTRTASAGELFF
DNA: TGTGCCAGCACCCCGACCCGGACTGCCAGCGCCGGGGAGCTGTTTTTT

V: TRBV20-1
J: TRBJ2-1
size: NA
D: TRBD2
CDR3: CSASQTSGGSREQFF
DNA: TGCAGTGCTAGCCAGACTAGCGGGGGAAGTAGGGAGCAGTTCTTC

V: TRBV20-1
J: TRBJ2-1
size: NA
D: TRBD2
CDR3: CSARGGLAVSSYNEQFF
DNA: TGCAGTGCTAGAGGGGGTCTAGCGGTGAGCTCCTACAATGAGCAGTTCTTC

V: TRBV11-3
J: TRBJ2-1
size: NA
D: TRBD2
CDR3: CASSTLAGVGNEQFF
DNA: TGTGCCAGCAGCACACTAGCGGGAGTCGGAAATGAGCAGTTCTTC

V: TRBV7-3
J: TRBJ2-3
size: many
D: TRBD2
CDR3: CASSHSLGTSGGADTQYF
DNA: TGTGCCAGCAGCCACTCCCTAGGGACTAGCGGGGGGGCAGATACGCAGTATTTT

V: TRBV10-3
J: TRBJ2-1
size: many
D: NA
CDR3: CAISELGRNEQFF
DNA: TGTGCCATCAGTGAGCTAGGACGAAATGAGCAGTTCTTC

V: TRBV7-6
J: TRBJ2-5
size: NA
D: TRBD2
CDR3: CASSGTSAKTQYF
DNA: TGTGCCAGCAGCGGAACTAGCGCAAAGACCCAGTACTTC

V: TRBV20-1
J: TRBJ1-2
size: many
D: TRBD1
CDR3: CSARDHVTGVYGYTF
DNA: TGCAGTGCTAGAGATCACGTGACAGGGGTCTATGGCTACACCTTC

V: TRBV10-3
J: TRBJ2-4
size: few
D: TRBD2
CDR3: CAISESLAGAKNIQYF
DNA: TGTGCCATCAGTGAGTCGCTAGCGGGAGCCAAAAACATTCAGTACTTC

V: TRBV7-6
J: TRBJ1-1
size: NA
D: NA
CDR3: CASSQPTGFTEAFF
DNA: TGTGCCAGCAGCCAACCCACAGGGTTCACTGAAGCTTTCTTT

V: TRBV28
J: TRBJ2-7
size: many
D: TRBD1
CDR3: CASLQTGTPYEQYF
DNA: TGTGCCAGCTTGCAGACAGGGACACCCTACGAGCAGTACTTC

V: TRBV6-1
J: TRBJ2-1
size: NA
D: TRBD2
CDR3: CASNGRREKYNEQFF
DNA: TGTGCCAGCAATGGCCGGCGGGAGAAGTACAATGAGCAGTTCTTC

V: TRBV28
J: TRBJ2-7
size: NA
D: TRBD2
CDR3: CATLDSGRNEQYF
DNA: TGTGCCACCCTCGATAGCGGGAGGAACGAGCAGTACTTC